These T cell receptor beta chains were read from a single sample in a study of PD-1 blockade in mismatch repair-deficient tumors. Produced via immunoSEQ multiplex PCR; TCRdb's table is partial and in-frame only. The sample carries some 120,000 clones, around 83% recorded once. The sequences come from peripheral blood, collected 44 weeks after starting pembrolizumab. The receptors originated from an adult with mismatch repair-deficient cancer. CDR3s include the opening cysteine and the closing phenylalanine or tryptophan. Each record gives: V gene, clone size, D gene, J gene, CDR3 protein, CDR3 DNA. The D gene is left open where the match is weak. Size values are once, few and many counts, or a class for expanded clones, and some rows have none.

>TRBV4-1|NA|NA|TRBJ1-4
CASNPTVLINEKLFF
TGCGCCAGCAACCCGACAGTTCTAATTAATGAAAAACTGTTTTTT
>TRBV13|NA|TRBD2|TRBJ2-1
CASSPSGRGRHEQFF
TGTGCCAGCAGCCCTAGCGGGAGGGGCCGCCATGAGCAGTTCTTC
>TRBV6-1|NA|NA|TRBJ2-3
CASRRDGDTQYF
TGTGCCAGCAGGAGGGATGGAGATACGCAGTATTTT
>TRBV5-1|NA|TRBD2|TRBJ2-1
CASYGLAGGQKDEQFF
TGCGCCAGCTATGGTCTAGCGGGAGGGCAGAAAGATGAGCAGTTCTTC
>TRBV4-1|NA|TRBD1|TRBJ2-7
CASSQFPTGHEQYF
TGCGCCAGCAGCCAGTTCCCGACAGGGCACGAGCAGTACTTC
>TRBV7-9|NA|NA|TRBJ2-1
CASRLKDSYNEQFF
TGTGCCAGCCGCCTGAAAGACTCCTACAATGAGCAGTTCTTC
>TRBV10-1|once|NA|TRBJ2-3
CASSEGVARTDTQYF
TGCGCCAGCAGTGAAGGGGTAGCGCGCACAGATACGCAGTATTTT
>TRBV7-9|NA|NA|TRBJ1-2
CASSLGGVGGYTF
TGTGCCAGCAGCTTAGGAGGGGTAGGCGGCTACACCTTC
>TRBV4-3|NA|NA|TRBJ2-3
CASSPRIGGSTDTQYF
TGCGCCAGCAGCCCGAGAATAGGCGGGTCCACAGATACGCAGTATTTT
>TRBV5-6|NA|NA|TRBJ2-3
CASRLDSSGNTQYF
TGTGCCAGCAGATTAGACAGCTCGGGAAATACGCAGTATTTT
>TRBV2|once|NA|TRBJ2-7
CASSTVAGKPLLDEQYF
TGTGCCAGCAGCACCGTGGCAGGGAAGCCCCTCTTGGACGAGCAGTACTTC
>TRBV4-1|NA|NA|TRBJ2-3
CASSQELGTGSTDTQYF
TGCGCCAGCAGCCAAGAACTAGGGACGGGTTCCACAGATACGCAGTATTTT
>TRBV5-5|NA|NA|TRBJ2-5
CASSTTSTQETQYF
TGTGCCAGCAGCACCACTAGCACCCAAGAGACCCAGTACTTC
>TRBV4-1|NA|TRBD1|TRBJ2-7
CASSQRLGQGYNEQYF
TGCGCCAGCAGCCAAAGACTGGGACAGGGGTACAACGAGCAGTACTTC
>TRBV30|NA|TRBD2|TRBJ2-5
CAWSSGGQETQYF
TGTGCCTGGAGTAGCGGGGGCCAAGAGACCCAGTACTTC
>TRBV27|NA|NA|TRBJ2-7
CASSYPRDRGSLAGAYEQYF
TGTGCCAGCAGTTACCCCCGGGACAGGGGTAGTCTAGCGGGAGCCTACGAGCAGTACTTC
>TRBV7-2|NA|TRBD1|TRBJ2-1
CASSPWDSSYNEQFF
TGTGCCAGCAGCCCCTGGGACAGCTCCTACAATGAGCAGTTCTTC
>TRBV4-2|NA|NA|TRBJ2-2
CASSQDLGAREYGNTGELFF
TGTGCCAGCAGCCAAGATCTGGGGGCCAGGGAGTATGGTAACACCGGGGAGCTGTTTTTT
>TRBV6-6|NA|NA|TRBJ2-7
CASSYSGNPEQYF
TGTGCCAGCAGTTACTCAGGGAACCCCGAGCAGTACTTC
>TRBV6-6|NA|NA|TRBJ1-4
CASSYSKGVGEKLFF
TGTGCCAGCAGTTACTCGAAGGGGGTGGGGGAAAAACTGTTTTTT
>TRBV4-1|NA|TRBD1|TRBJ2-2
CASSGQGVANTGELFF
TGCGCCAGCAGCGGACAGGGGGTCGCGAACACCGGGGAGCTGTTTTTT
>TRBV5-1|NA|NA|TRBJ1-3
CASKAGTSGNTIYF
TGCGCCAGCAAAGCCGGGACTTCGGGAAACACCATATATTTT
>TRBV18|NA|NA|TRBJ2-2
CASSPPVGHSNTGELFF
TGTGCCAGCTCACCACCCGTTGGACATTCGAACACCGGGGAGCTGTTTTTT